This TCR beta chain was identified in a study of blood T cells in healthy people across ages. It was with a sample-barcoded 5' primer and a J-beta primer mix that a second PCR of about 7 to 12 cycles was run. TCRdb independently ran MiXCR on the 5' RACE reads; one entry per CDR3 protein. The table shows some 890,000 distinct CDR3 sequences, with about 28% occurring only once. This CDR3 is built from 14 residues. V shed 2 bases and J shed 0 bases, with 9 bases lying between them. The germline V gene encodes CDR1 GTSNPN and CDR2 SVGIG (reference sequence). The same specimen was also included in a second study, on T cells of mothers and their children.

Sequences were obtained from blood. This receptor was taken from a woman aged 40 to 50 in good health. The gene calls are TRBV30 and TRBJ2-3; D is unclear. The CDR3 DNA sequence: TGTGCCTGGAGTAGAAAAGGGAGCACAGATACGCAGTATTTT. This translates into CAWSRKGSTDTQYF.